This TCR beta chain was observed in a study of blood T cell repertoires in COVID-19. Looking at the study overall: Material from acute and convalescent COVID-19 was sourced from the United States, Italy and Spain. PBMCs, B-cell-depleted T cells, or T cells provided the cDNA or gDNA that made up the material.

Authors' methods: Reference gene primer amplification yielded estimated nucleated cell counts. Clones were sequenced by immunoSEQ multiplex PCR, and TCRdb holds only the in-frame ones, with some missing. From that table come the V and J calls and clone size; the DNA was used to work out D and trimming. The sample has about 190,000 clones, 75% to 90% seen once. CDR1 is ENHRY, CDR2 SYGVKD, per germline. V lost 0 bases, J lost 3 bases, and 9 bases lay in between. The CDR3 loop spans 14 amino acids. The gene calls are TRBV10-3 and TRBJ2-7; no clear D. Sequencing input: peripheral blood. The sequence derives from a man aged 60 to 75 with acute or convalescent COVID-19. CDR3 loop: CAISESKRHYEQYF. The CDR3, as DNA: TGTGCCATCAGTGAGTCGAAGCGCCACTACGAGCAGTACTTC.